Below are 24 T cell receptor beta chains sequenced from a single sample in a study of shared clonotypes between healthy human individuals. TCRdb keeps only in-frame clones here, not all; method: immunoSEQ multiplex PCR. The data contain more than 2,000,000 clones, around nine tenths of them singletons. The sequenced sample consisted of naive CD4+ T cells sorted from blood. Subset specified: CD45RA+ positively selected. The receptor source for this set is a man between 18 and 35 years old in good health.

V gene TRBV10-2 combines with J gene TRBJ1-5; weak D call: TRBD1 (5 bases). Germline loops: CDR1 WSHSY, CDR2 SAAADI. CDR3 length: 14 residues. The ends were cut back, 3 bases at V and 4 bases at J, with 10 bases in the middle. CDR3 DNA sequence: TGCGCCAGCAGTGAAGGGCAGGGTAATCAGCCCCAGCATTTT. Translation: CASSEGQGNQPQHF.

As regards this clone: The identical CDR3 is also encoded by other nucleotide sequences in the sample. V gene TRBV5-1 combines with J gene TRBJ2-7; no definite D call. From germline, CDR1 is SGHRS and CDR2 YFSETQ. This CDR3 has 13 residues. V lost 0 bases and J lost 1, with 5 bases in between. CDR3 sequence reads: CASSLVGSYEQYF. The CDR3 DNA is TGCGCCAGCAGCTTGGTCGGATCCTACGAGCAGTACTTC.

This chain connects TRBV5-6 to TRBJ2-5, with TRBD2 as a possible D gene (5 bases). With 3 bases removed from V and 8 bases from J, the gap between germline ends came to 8 bases. The CDR3 sequence is 11 residues long. Per the germline V gene, CDR1 is SGHDT and CDR2 is YYEEEE. In DNA form, the CDR3 reads TGTGCCAGCAGCTCCGGGGATACCCAGTACTTC. It yields the protein CASSSGDTQYF. The full variable domain, completed using reference TRBV5-6 and TRBJ2-5, is DAGVTQSPTHLIKTRGQQVTLRCSPKSGHDTVSWYQQALGQGPQFIFQYYEEEERQRGNFPDRFSGHQFPNYSSELNVNALLLGDSALYLCASSSGDTQYFGPGTRLLVL.

The V and J genes are TRBV19 and TRBJ1-2; 7 bases are shared with TRBD1. V shed 6 bases, J shed 6 bases, and the junction held 7 bases outside the gene matches. The CDR3 is 13 amino acids. Germline CDR1 is LNHDA and CDR2 is SQIVND (reference sequence). Here the CDR3 DNA reads TGTGCCAGTAGGGCACAGGGGCTGCATGGCTACACCTTC. It is translated as CASRAQGLHGYTF. Drawing the rest from reference TRBV19 and TRBJ1-2, the complete variable domain is DGGITQSPKYLFRKEGQNVTLSCEQNLNHDAMYWYRQDPGQGLRLIYYSQIVNDFQKGDIAEGYSVSREKKESFPLTVTSAQKNPTAFYLCASRAQGLHGYTFGSGTRLTVV.

This chain joins TRBV9 and TRBJ1-2, with a weak D call TRBD1 (5 bases). The CDR3 covers 14 residues. V lost 0 bases and J lost 4, with 10 bases in between. Germline V gene data show CDR1 as SGDLS and CDR2 as YYNGEE. CDR3 in DNA: TGTGCCAGCAGCGTAGCCCAGGGACCCTATGGCTACACCTTC. It translates to CASSVAQGPYGYTF.

CDR3 amino acids: CASSVYEWGGVSYNSPLHF. The CDR3 nucleotides read TGTGCCAGCAGTGTATATGAATGGGGTGGGGTTTCCTATAATTCACCCCTCCACTTT. V gene TRBV2 combines with J gene TRBJ1-6; D is unclear. CDR3 size: 19 residues. Germline CDR1 SNHLY, CDR2 FYNNEI. The V end lost 4 bases, the J end lost 1 base, and 20 bases lay between the germline ends.

This rearrangement joins TRBV5-1 to TRBJ2-7; a weak D match, TRBD1 (6 bases). Germline CDR1 reads SGHRS; CDR2 reads YFSETQ. This CDR3 spans 14 amino acids. The V gene lost 5 bases and the J gene lost 7 bases, with 19 bases spanning the gap. The DNA of the CDR3 is TGCGCCAGCAGTGGTGGGGGCCCAGGATGGGAGCAGTACTTC. This encodes CASSGGGPGWEQYF.

This clone has a handful of counts. The V gene is TRBV18, the J gene TRBJ2-1, with 11 positions matching TRBD2. This CDR3 region has 14 residues. The V gene end was trimmed by 3 bases and the J gene end by 15 bases; junction bases not matched to a gene: 10. Germline CDR1 is KGHSH and CDR2 is LQKENI. The CDR3 spells CASSPGTSGGVLFF. DNA of the CDR3: TGTGCCAGCTCACCCGGGACTAGCGGTGGCGTTCTGTTCTTC.

The V and J genes are TRBV7-9 and TRBJ2-3, with 8 bases aligning to TRBD2. The V gene end was trimmed by 5 bases and the J gene end by 4 bases; junction bases not matched to a gene: 8. Germline V gene data show CDR1 as SEHNR and CDR2 as FQNEAQ (reference sequence). The CDR3 is 15 amino acids. CDR3 sequence reads: CASSASGGGADTQYF. The DNA for the CDR3 is TGTGCCAGCAGCGCCAGCGGGGGAGGCGCAGATACGCAGTATTTT.

The gene calls are TRBV5-1 and TRBJ2-2; the D gene is possibly TRBD1 (6 bases). This CDR3 region has 13 residues. V was pared by 4 bases and J by 6 bases, with 10 bases between. Per the germline V gene, CDR1 is SGHRS and CDR2 is YFSETQ. The CDR3 coding sequence is TGCGCCAGCAGCAGCCGGACAGCCGGGGAGCTGTTTTTT. Translating it yields CASSSRTAGELFF.

The CDR3 loop is CASSPGRGSDTQYF. The CDR3 region has the DNA TGTGCCAGCAGCCCAGGGCGGGGGTCCGATACGCAGTATTTT. The V call is TRBV11-3, the J call TRBJ2-3; 7 bases line up with TRBD2. The V segment lost 5 bases and the J segment 6 bases; nucleotides outside the gene matches: 8. The germline V gene encodes CDR1 SGHNT and CDR2 YENEEA. The CDR3 loop spans 14 amino acids.

V usage is TRBV5-1 and J usage is TRBJ2-7, with TRBD1 identical over 9 bases. The CDR3 totals 14 residues. V lost 8 bases, J lost 2 bases, and 8 bases stayed unmatched. Looked up from germline, CDR1 is SGHRS and CDR2 is YFSETQ. For the CDR3, the DNA is TGCGCCAGTCAGCCGGGACAGGGACCCTACGAGCAGTACTTC. Translating gives CASQPGQGPYEQYF. The entire variable domain, with the rest obtained from reference TRBV5-1 and TRBJ2-7, is as follows: KAGVTQTPRYLIKTRGQQVTLSCSPISGHRSVSWYQQTPGQGLQFLFEYFSETQRNKGNFPGRFSGRQFSNSRSEMNVSTLELGDSALYLCASQPGQGPYEQYFGPGTRLTVT.

The rearrangement uses TRBV5-5 and TRBJ1-5, with D tentatively TRBD1 (5 bases). This CDR3 is built from 17 residues. Trimming took off 0 bases at V and 0 bases at J, with 13 bases between the two ends. CDR1 is SGHKS and CDR2 is YYEKEE in the germline V gene (reference sequence). This chain's CDR3 is CASSLGGARDSNQPQHF. DNA of the CDR3: TGTGCCAGCAGCTTGGGTGGGGCCAGGGATAGCAATCAGCCCCAGCATTTT.

The chain joins TRBV28 to TRBJ2-7; no clear D. There are 14 residues in the CDR3. V lost 10 bases and J lost 1, with 17 bases in between. Germline V gene data show CDR1 as MDHEN and CDR2 as SYDVKM. The CDR3 reads CATQTEHKSYEQYF. CDR3 DNA: TGTGCCACACAAACAGAACATAAGTCCTACGAGCAGTACTTC.

The DNA of the CDR3 is TGTGCCAGCAGTTCCAAGGACAACCACCAGTTCTTC. Translated, it gives CASSSKDNHQFF. The chain has TRBV28 and TRBJ2-1; perhaps TRBD1 as D (5 bases). The germline gives CDR1 MDHEN, CDR2 SYDVKM. The CDR3 loop spans 12 amino acids. V lost 4 bases to trimming and J lost 13 bases, with 14 bases between them.

Points on this clone: Other DNA sequences from this sample encode an identical CDR3 as well. The chain links TRBV18 to TRBJ1-1; the D gene is possibly TRBD1 (6 bases). The V gene lost 2 bases and the J gene lost 0 bases, with 10 bases spanning the gap. This CDR3 has 15 residues. Looked up from germline, CDR1 is KGHSH and CDR2 is LQKENI. CDR3 bases: TGTGCCAGCTCACCAGGTACAGGGTTGAACACTGAAGCTTTCTTT. It encodes CASSPGTGLNTEAFF.

In this sample, this clone turned up a few times. This chain uses TRBV4-2 with TRBJ1-2; D not resolved. V lost 4 bases to trimming and J lost 6 bases, with 15 bases between them. The germline V gene has CDR1 LGHNA and CDR2 YNFKEQ. The CDR3 covers 14 residues. Written as DNA, the CDR3 is TGTGCCAGCAGCCGGAGGGTTATAAATGATGGCTACACCTTC. This sequence encodes CASSRRVINDGYTF.

The chain couples TRBV18 to TRBJ2-1; 10 positions match TRBD2. This CDR3 contains 18 residues. V was pared by 4 bases and J by 3 bases, with 12 bases of the junction left unmatched. From germline, CDR1 is KGHSH and CDR2 LQKENI. This chain's CDR3 is CASSLPERSGGFYNEQFF. The CDR3 DNA sequence: TGTGCCAGCTCACTTCCCGAGCGTAGCGGGGGGTTCTACAATGAGCAGTTCTTC. Full variable domain (outside the CDR3, taken from reference TRBV18 and TRBJ2-1): NAGVMQNPRHLVRRRGQEARLRCSPMKGHSHVYWYRQLPEEGLKFMVYLQKENIIDESGMPKERFSAEFPKEGPSILRIQQVVRGDSAAYFCASSLPERSGGFYNEQFFGPGTRLTVL.

Here the CDR3 DNA reads TGTGCCAGCAGCTTCCAGGTAGCGGTATCCTACAATGAGCAGTTCTTC. Protein sequence: CASSFQVAVSYNEQFF. J is TRBJ2-1 and V is TRBV5-4; D perhaps matches TRBD2 (6 bases). V was shortened by 2 bases and J by 1 base, with 13 bases between the two germline ends. CDR1 and CDR2 (germline): SGHNT, YYREEE (reference sequence). The CDR3 runs to 16 residues. The full variable domain, its missing parts supplied by reference TRBV5-4 and TRBJ2-1, is ETGVTQSPTHLIKTRGQQVTLRCSSQSGHNTVSWYQQALGQGPQFIFQYYREEENGRGNFPPRFSGLQFPNYSSELNVNALELDDSALYLCASSFQVAVSYNEQFFGPGTRLTVL.

The chain uses TRBV4-1 and TRBJ2-1, with a tentative D call TRBD1 (5 bases). The CDR3 has 14 amino acids. Trimming removed 1 base at V and 8 bases at J, with 12 bases between. CDR1 MGHRA and CDR2 YSYEKL come from the germline V gene. CDR3 in amino acids: CASSQGQSLYEQFF. The DNA of the CDR3 is TGCGCCAGCAGCCAAGGACAGAGTCTATATGAGCAGTTCTTC.

The chain links TRBV11-2 to TRBJ2-1; TRBD1 matches at 9 bases. CDR1 is SGHAT and CDR2 is FQNNGV in the germline V gene. Trimming removed 5 bases from V and 3 bases from J; junction bases left unmatched: 8. This CDR3 contains 16 residues. This CDR3 is CASSHLGDRDYNEQFF. The CDR3 bases are TGTGCCAGCAGCCACTTAGGGGACAGGGACTACAATGAGCAGTTCTTC.

The genes are TRBV5-1 and TRBJ2-2; D is perhaps TRBD1 (6 bases). The CDR3 contains 13 residues. The ends were cut back, 4 bases at V and 10 bases at J, with 14 bases in the middle. The germline gives CDR1 SGHRS, CDR2 YFSETQ. The CDR3 DNA follows: TGCGCCAGCAGCACCGACAGGACCCCGGAGCTGTTTTTT. Its protein is CASSTDRTPELFF.

This chain joins TRBV18 and TRBJ2-5, with 9 positions matching TRBD1. CDR3 length: 15 amino acids. Germline CDR1 and CDR2: KGHSH and LQKENI. V dropped 3 bases and J dropped 5; count of bases not matched to a gene: 7. The CDR3 region is CASSPSTGGAETQYF. The DNA of the CDR3 is TGTGCCAGCTCACCTTCGACAGGGGGGGCTGAGACCCAGTACTTC.

The chain couples TRBV4-3 to TRBJ1-4; 9 bases are a match to TRBD1. CDR1 and CDR2 from the germline V gene are LGHNA and YSLEER. Germline trimming cut 3 bases from V and 2 bases from J; bases unmatched to any gene: 7. This CDR3 has 17 amino acids. The CDR3 DNA follows: TGCGCCAGCAGCCAGGATATCACAGGGGGCACTAATGAAAAACTGTTTTTT. Protein: CASSQDITGGTNEKLFF.